This passage covers 9 T cell receptor beta chains from one sample sequenced in a study of graft-versus-host responses after intestinal transplantation. Their antigens remain unidentified. Sequencing was performed with immunoSEQ multiplex PCR; in TCRdb, only in-frame clones are kept and a portion is missing. The sample carries tens of thousands of clones, 91% recorded once. The sample here was unstimulated CD4+ T cells sorted from spleen or lymph node cells, taken before intestinal transplant. These receptors were obtained from a human donor who received an intestinal transplant.

The chain uses TRBV7-2 and TRBJ1-6, with a weak D call TRBD1 (5 bases). The CDR3 spans 13 residues. Germline lookup yields CDR1 SGHTA and CDR2 FQGNSA. V gave up 1 base and J gave up 11 bases, with 9 bases separating them. CDR3 in amino acids: CASSLVTGAPLHF. The CDR3, as DNA: TGTGCCAGCAGCTTAGTGACGGGGGCACCCCTCCACTTT.

This clone was observed a few times. This chain joins TRBV19 and TRBJ2-2; 11 bases are a match to TRBD1. Germline CDR1 is LNHDA and CDR2 is SQIVND (reference sequence). The ends lost 1 base at V and 4 bases at J; junction bases unmatched: 8. The CDR3 has 18 residues. DNA for the CDR3: TGTGCCAGTAGTATAGTTGGAGGACAGGGGGCGCGCACCGGGGAGCTGTTTTTT. Translated: CASSIVGGQGARTGELFF.

The chain joins TRBV4-1 to TRBJ2-6, with TRBD2 as a possible D gene (5 bases). With 6 bases removed from V and 1 base from J, the gap between germline ends came to 19 bases. The length of the CDR3 is 18 residues. CDR1 MGHRA and CDR2 YSYEKL come from the germline V gene. The DNA of the CDR3 is TGCGCCAGCAGACCCTACGGGGAGAGGTGGTCTGGGGCCAACGTCCTGACTTTC. It specifies CASRPYGERWSGANVLTF.

This clone was picked up a small number of times. The gene calls are TRBV11-2 and TRBJ2-7, with 9 bases fitting TRBD2. V shed 4 bases and J 6 bases; nucleotides not matched to a gene: 16. Germline V lookup: CDR1 SGHAT, CDR2 FQNNGV. This CDR3 spans 17 amino acids. The CDR3, as DNA: TGTGCCAGCAGCTGGCGACCTTTAGGGCGGGGGGGAGGCGAGCAGTACTTC. Translating gives CASSWRPLGRGGGEQYF. Looking up the rest from reference TRBV11-2 and TRBJ2-7 gives the full variable domain: EAGVAQSPRYKIIEKRQSVAFWCNPISGHATLYWYQQILGQGPKLLIQFQNNGVVDDSQLPKDRFSAERLKGVDSTLKIQPAKLEDSAVYLCASSWRPLGRGGGEQYFGPGTRLTVT.

This clone was seen a single time. This chain joins TRBV4-3 and TRBJ2-5, with D tentatively TRBD1 (6 bases). The germline V and J ends were trimmed by 0 bases and 5 bases, with 19 bases remaining between them. This CDR3 has 17 residues. Germline CDR1 LGHNA, CDR2 YSLEER. CDR3 coding DNA: TGCGCCAGCAGCCAAGACTTAGGAACAGGGTCAGTCGAGACCCAGTACTTC. Its translation: CASSQDLGTGSVETQYF.

This chain uses TRBV5-6 with TRBJ1-6, with TRBD1 matching 7 bases. Trimming at V came to 1 base and at J to 0 bases, leaving 7 bases not matched to a gene. CDR3 length: 18 residues. Germline V lookup: CDR1 SGHDT, CDR2 YYEEEE. This chain's CDR3 is CASSLRGGAGSYNSPLHF. CDR3 nucleotide sequence: TGTGCCAGCAGCTTGAGAGGGGGCGCGGGCTCCTATAATTCACCCCTCCACTTT.

A note on this clone: An end of the junction differs from the germline gene, which may be a read error. The chain joins TRBV6-6 to TRBJ2-3; the D gene is possibly TRBD1 (6 bases). CDR1 is MNHNY, CDR2 SVGAGI, per germline (reference sequence). The CDR3 extends over 12 amino acids. CDR3 nucleotide sequence: TGTGCCAGCAGTTCCAGGGGCGATACGCGGTATTTT. Its translation: CASSSRGDTRYF.

The chain employs TRBV2 and TRBJ1-4; D may be TRBD1 (6 bases). CDR1 SNHLY and CDR2 FYNNEI come from the germline V gene. The CDR3 length is 14 residues. The CDR3 loop reads CASRQDATNEKLFF. CDR3 DNA: TGTGCTAGTCGACAGGATGCAACTAATGAAAAACTGTTTTTT.

The gene calls are TRBV9 and TRBJ2-4, with D tentatively TRBD2 (6 bases). Trimming left V 4 bases short and J 2 bases short, with 13 bases between. Germline V gene data show CDR1 as SGDLS and CDR2 as YYNGEE. The CDR3 length is 15 residues. The CDR3 reads CASSPQGGTKNIQYF. The CDR3, as DNA: TGTGCCAGCAGCCCCCAGGGCGGGACCAAAAACATTCAGTACTTC.